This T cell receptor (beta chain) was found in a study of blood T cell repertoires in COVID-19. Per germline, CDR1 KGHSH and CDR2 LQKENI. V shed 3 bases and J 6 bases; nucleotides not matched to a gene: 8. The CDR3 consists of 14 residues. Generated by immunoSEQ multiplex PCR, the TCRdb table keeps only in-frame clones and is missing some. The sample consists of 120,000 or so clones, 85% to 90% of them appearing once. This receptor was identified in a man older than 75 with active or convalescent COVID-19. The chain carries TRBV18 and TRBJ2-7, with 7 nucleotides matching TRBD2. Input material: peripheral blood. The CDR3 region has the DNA TGTGCCAGCTCACCCTATGGCGGGGGAGGCGAGCAGTACTTC. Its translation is CASSPYGGGGEQYF.